The T cell receptor (beta chain) under discussion was sequenced for a study of T-cell memory formation after mild COVID-19 (dated by TCRdb to the early 2020s). In terms of the full investigation: TCR sequence clusters from the two donors were found to be largely donor specific. In a couple of donors, T-cell clones that expanded and contracted after mild COVID-19 were tracked by sequencing TCRalpha and TCRbeta repertoires over time. The cohort was made up of two young adult volunteers, one female and one male, who were previously healthy.

The instrument given in TCRdb is Illumina NovaSeq 6000. TCRalpha and TCRbeta cDNA libraries were constructed by 5'RACE with constant-segment primers, with sample barcodes and unique molecular identifiers being introduced. RNA was extracted from every sample with Trizol reagent. Library amplification was performed in two PCR steps, and a second sample barcode and Illumina TruSeq adapters were introduced in the second step. The libraries were sequenced on an Illumina NovaSeq using 2 x 150 bp paired-end reads. The published analysis was carried out like this. With migec v1.2.7, reads were demultiplexed and then collapsed into UMI-guided consensus sequences. With mixcr v2.1.11, UMI consensuses were aligned to TRA and TRB V and J templates and assembled into clonotypes. A clonotype was counted as expanded or contracted only when both edgeR and NoisET called the clonotype significant, with the noise models trained on biological replicates. For edgeR calls, a false discovery rate-adjusted p below 0.01 and a log2 fold-change threshold of 1 were applied. As an exploratory analysis of dynamics, PCA with hierarchical clustering was applied to max-normalized trajectories of the 1000 most abundant clonotypes. The CD4 or CD8 phenotype of responding clones was assigned using the separately sequenced CD4+ and CD8+ repertoires. TCRdb passed the public sequencing reads through fastp at Q25 and MiXCR, retaining productive beta sequences. Rows matching on CDR3 protein sequence are summarized as one entry with the most common DNA and genes. These V and J calls rely on TCRdb rather than the paper's analysis. The sample table contains around 30,000 distinct CDR3 sequences; only one count was recorded for 12% of them. The top ten clonotypes cover 13% to 15% of the sample.

This clonotype was observed many times. Its antigen target is currently unknown. The record has no base qualities; no much larger clone is one base away. Ficoll-Paque density gradient centrifugation was the method used to isolate PBMCs. The paper's findings and limits, for the study overall: Contracting CD4+ clones were located mainly in the CM and EM memory subsets, whereas CD8+ clones were found to be enriched in EMRA. Clones that contracted from day 15 to 85 showed balanced CD4/CD8 phenotypes, whereas a second wave of clones that expanded from day 15 to 37 leaned towards CD4+. Only two mild cases were covered in the study, and larger cohorts including severe cases with pre-infection samples were considered necessary. Whether the second-wave clones peaking on day 37 were SARS-CoV-2 specific was not confirmed. Some responding clones were found in pre-infection memory, which suggests that pre-existing cross-reactive memory T cells took part in the SARS-CoV-2 response.

The CDR3 has 15 amino acids, counting the end cysteine and phenylalanine. Only the CDR3 region is kept as DNA, spanning 45 bases read in frame from base 1. Trimming at the junction amounts to 4 bases on V and 5 bases on J, and the germline ends lie 17 bases apart. CDR1 and CDR2, per the germline V gene, are SGDLS and YYNGEE. Sequencing input: PBMCs or a T cell subset sorted from them (not recorded which). The receptor chain draws on TRBV9 and TRBJ2-3; TRBD2 is a weak D gene call, 5 bases matching. The sequence derives from an adult woman who had mild COVID-19 (a few samples of this study predate the infection). The sample titles of this study are shuffled in the database, so cell type and time point are left out; the donor was told from shared clones. The nucleotide sequence is TGTGCCAGCAGCTCCCAGGCCGGGGTATTAGATACGCAGTATTTT. Its translation is CASSSQAGVLDTQYF.